The 25 T cell receptor beta chains below were found in one sample sequenced in a study of T cell responses to AZD1222 COVID-19 vaccine. Measured with immunoSEQ multiplex PCR; TCRdb has only the in-frame clones, and not every one. Altogether 150,000 to 200,000 clones are present, about 91% being singletons, with the ten largest covering over 6%. Here the sequenced sample was peripheral blood, taken on day 0 of AZD1222 vaccination. Receptor source: an adult in good health.

The rearrangement links TRBV5-1 to TRBJ1-5, with D perhaps matching TRBD1 (5 bases). Between the trimmed V and J ends, which lost 2 bases and 2 bases, there was a span of 11 bases. This CDR3 is 15 amino acids long. CDR1 SGHRS and CDR2 YFSETQ come from the germline V gene. The chain's CDR3 is CASSFDGAGNQPQHF. The CDR3 nucleotides are TGCGCCAGCAGCTTCGATGGGGCTGGCAATCAGCCCCAGCATTTT. Full variable domain (outside the CDR3, taken from reference TRBV5-1 and TRBJ1-5): KAGVTQTPRYLIKTRGQQVTLSCSPISGHRSVSWYQQTPGQGLQFLFEYFSETQRNKGNFPGRFSGRQFSNSRSEMNVSTLELGDSALYLCASSFDGAGNQPQHFGDGTRLSIL.

This clone has a single count. The V gene is TRBV7-2, the J gene TRBJ1-2, with D unclear. The CDR3 sequence is 15 residues long. The germline CDR1 and CDR2 sequences are SGHTA and FQGNSA. V shed 1 base and J shed 1 base, with 10 bases lying between them. The CDR3 loop is CASSLGSLNNYGYTF. The CDR3 region has the DNA TGTGCCAGCAGCTTAGGGTCCCTCAATAACTATGGCTACACCTTC.

This rearrangement joins TRBV11-3 to TRBJ2-7, with D uncertain. The CDR3 has 10 residues. Germline lookup yields CDR1 SGHNT and CDR2 YENEEA. V dropped 10 bases and J dropped 3 bases, with 7 bases sitting between them. The CDR3 coding sequence is TGTGCCACCCCCAACTACGAGCAGTACTTC. Translating it yields CATPNYEQYF. Using reference TRBV11-3 and TRBJ2-7 for the parts outside the CDR3, the full variable domain is EAGVVQSPRYKIIEKKQPVAFWCNPISGHNTLYWYLQNLGQGPELLIRYENEEAVDDSQLPKDRFSAERLKGVDSTLKIQPAELGDSAVYLCATPNYEQYFGPGTRLTVT.

The chain links TRBV9 to TRBJ2-3; 7 bases are a match to TRBD2. The ends lost 4 bases at V and 6 bases at J; junction bases unmatched: 5. The germline CDR1 and CDR2 sequences are SGDLS and YYNGEE. The CDR3 length is 13 residues. CDR3 sequence reads: CASSPRTRDTQYF. The CDR3 region has the DNA TGTGCCAGCAGCCCTCGGACTAGGGATACGCAGTATTTT.

This chain connects TRBV11-3 to TRBJ2-3; 8 nucleotides line up with TRBD2. The CDR3 extends over 15 amino acids. V trimming: 5 bases; J trimming: 5 bases; junction bases outside the gene matches: 9. Germline lookup yields CDR1 SGHNT and CDR2 YENEEA. The CDR3 is CASSTTGGLGDTQYF. CDR3 sequence (DNA): TGTGCCAGCAGCACTACGGGGGGGCTGGGAGATACGCAGTATTTT. The whole variable domain, remainder taken from reference TRBV11-3 and TRBJ2-3, is EAGVVQSPRYKIIEKKQPVAFWCNPISGHNTLYWYLQNLGQGPELLIRYENEEAVDDSQLPKDRFSAERLKGVDSTLKIQPAELGDSAVYLCASSTTGGLGDTQYFGPGTRLTVL.

This clone has a single count. The chain is built from TRBV7-6 and TRBJ2-5, with TRBD2 matching over 8 bases. The CDR3 runs 14 residues. CDR1 is SGHVS and CDR2 is FNYEAQ in the germline V gene. J gave up 3 bases and V 6 bases, and 6 bases lay outside the gene matches. The CDR3 here is CASSYVGGEETQYF. CDR3 DNA: TGTGCCAGCAGTTACGTCGGGGGGGAAGAGACCCAGTACTTC.

This chain connects TRBV12-3 or TRBV12-4 to TRBJ1-2; D might be TRBD1 (5 bases). This CDR3 has 13 amino acids. V was cut by 5 bases and J by 4 bases, with 11 bases left in between. This CDR3 reads CASSRGTIYGYTF. The CDR3 DNA reads as TGTGCCAGCAGTCGGGGGACCATCTATGGCTACACCTTC.

This clone has a single count. V gene TRBV6-1 combines with J gene TRBJ2-2, with D possibly being TRBD2 (6 bases). With 1 base removed from V and 4 bases from J, the gap between germline ends came to 13 bases. This CDR3 comprises 16 residues. CDR1 and CDR2 from the germline V gene are MNHNS and SASEGT. The CDR3 sequence: CASSEGPTRVTGELFF. CDR3 coding DNA: TGTGCCAGCAGTGAAGGTCCGACTAGAGTCACCGGGGAGCTGTTTTTT.

This clone was seen more than once but under ten times. The rearrangement uses TRBV3-1 (or the pseudogene TRBV3-2) and TRBJ1-2, with D unclear. Looked up from germline, CDR1 is LGHDT and CDR2 is YNNKEL (reference sequence). Trimming stripped 1 base from V and 7 bases from J, with 7 bases between. This CDR3 contains 12 residues. This CDR3 reads CASSQGFSGYTF. CDR3 nucleotides: TGTGCCAGCAGCCAAGGGTTTTCTGGCTACACCTTC.

V usage is TRBV3-1 (or the pseudogene TRBV3-2) and J usage is TRBJ1-1; D is uncertain. The CDR3 is 16 residues long. V lost 2 bases and J lost 0, with 13 bases in between. Germline CDR1 LGHDT, CDR2 YNNKEL (reference sequence). CDR3 protein: CASSQYFTAMNTEAFF. CDR3 DNA sequence: TGTGCCAGCAGCCAATATTTTACAGCCATGAACACTGAAGCTTTCTTT.

This chain uses TRBV2 with TRBJ2-2, with D possibly TRBD2 on 6 matching bases. The CDR3 length is 17 residues. Between the trimmed V and J ends, which lost 10 bases and 6 bases, there was a span of 27 bases. The germline V gene has CDR1 SNHLY and CDR2 FYNNEI. The CDR3 sequence: CAIPSNPGEMGAGELFF. CDR3 nucleotide sequence: TGTGCCATCCCCTCAAATCCGGGGGAAATGGGAGCCGGGGAGCTGTTTTTT.

The genes are TRBV25-1 and TRBJ1-6; D might be TRBD1 (6 bases). V lost 4 bases to trimming and J lost 7 bases, with 11 bases between them. Germline CDR1 reads MGHDK; CDR2 reads SYGVNS. This CDR3 comprises 14 residues. The CDR3 loop reads CASSGSGGNSPLHF. The CDR3 coding sequence is TGTGCCAGCAGTGGTTCTGGGGGCAATTCACCCCTCCACTTT.

The rearrangement joins TRBV5-1 to TRBJ2-5; 9 bases fit TRBD2. Germline values: CDR1 SGHRS, CDR2 YFSETQ. CDR3 length equals 16 residues. Germline trimming cut 4 bases from V and 4 bases from J; bases unmatched to any gene: 11. The CDR3 sequence is CASSPGLLAGRETQYF. DNA of the CDR3: TGCGCCAGCAGCCCGGGACTGCTAGCGGGGAGAGAGACCCAGTACTTC.

This chain joins TRBV12-3 or TRBV12-4 and TRBJ1-3; the D is unclear. The CDR3 sequence is 12 residues long. V was trimmed by 3 bases and J by 6 bases, leaving 6 bases between them. The CDR3 protein is CASSFSVNTIYF. CDR3 in DNA: TGTGCCAGCAGTTTCTCAGTAAACACCATATATTTT.

This clone was seen many times. The chain joins TRBV30 to TRBJ2-1; 7 bases fit TRBD2. This CDR3 contains 14 residues. V was pared by 0 bases and J by 6 bases, with 5 bases of the junction left unmatched. Looked up from germline, CDR1 is GTSNPN and CDR2 is SVGIG (reference sequence). The CDR3 reads CAWSVLPGGNEQFF. The CDR3 nucleotides are TGTGCCTGGAGTGTACTACCGGGGGGCAATGAGCAGTTCTTC.

This clone occurred once. The V call is TRBV7-2, the J call TRBJ2-3; D remains ambiguous. CDR3 length: 15 amino acids. Germline CDR1 and CDR2: SGHTA and FQGNSA. Trimming took off 5 bases at V and 1 base at J, with 13 bases between the two ends. The CDR3, as DNA: TGTGCCAGCAGCCAAAGTGGGATTCGCACAGATACGCAGTATTTT. This encodes CASSQSGIRTDTQYF.

The rearrangement joins TRBV30 to TRBJ1-1, with D unresolved. The germline V gene has CDR1 GTSNPN and CDR2 SVGIG (reference sequence). V was pared by 3 bases and J by 4 bases, with 9 bases between. The CDR3 extends over 12 amino acids. The CDR3 DNA follows: TGTGCCTGGAGCCCCCTCCCCACTGAAGCTTTCTTT. This sequence encodes CAWSPLPTEAFF.

CDR3 sequence: CASSWGQGSGETQYF. The CDR3 DNA sequence: TGTGCCAGCAGCTGGGGACAGGGTAGTGGGGAGACCCAGTACTTC. The rearrangement joins TRBV7-9 to TRBJ2-5; 9 bases match TRBD1. Germline V gives CDR1 SEHNR, CDR2 FQNEAQ (reference sequence). With 4 bases clipped from V and 5 bases from J, the junction kept 8 bases outside the gene matches. The length of the CDR3 is 15 residues.

The V call is TRBV4-3, the J call TRBJ1-2, with 7 positions matching TRBD1. V was pared by 0 bases and J by 4 bases, with 11 bases of the junction left unmatched. CDR1 LGHNA and CDR2 YSLEER come from the germline V gene. The length of the CDR3 is 17 residues. The CDR3 coding sequence is TGCGCCAGCAGCCAAGATCAAAGGCGGGACAGAAGCTATGGCTACACCTTC. Amino acids: CASSQDQRRDRSYGYTF.

The chain has TRBV7-9 and TRBJ1-1; D ambiguous. The germline gives CDR1 SEHNR, CDR2 FQNEAQ (reference sequence). V shed 5 bases and J shed 6 bases, with 13 bases lying between them. The CDR3 totals 13 residues. The CDR3 reads CASSRAGSPEAFF. The CDR3 region has the DNA TGTGCCAGCAGCAGGGCAGGCTCGCCTGAAGCTTTCTTT.

This sequence joins TRBV7-9 and TRBJ2-1; D is unresolved. The germline V gene has CDR1 SEHNR and CDR2 FQNEAQ (reference sequence). CDR3 length equals 16 residues. Between the trimmed V and J ends, which lost 0 bases and 2 bases, there was a span of 11 bases. The CDR3 protein is CASSLAATSTYNEQFF. CDR3 sequence (DNA): TGTGCCAGCAGCTTAGCGGCTACCTCCACCTACAATGAGCAGTTCTTC. The variable domain in full, with the rest retrieved from reference TRBV7-9 and TRBJ2-1, is DTGVSQNPRHKITKRGQNVTFRCDPISEHNRLYWYRQTLGQGPEFLTYFQNEAQLEKSRLLSDRFSAERPKGSFSTLEIQRTEQGDSAMYLCASSLAATSTYNEQFFGPGTRLTVL.

The genes are TRBV4-2 and TRBJ2-5, with D perhaps matching TRBD1 (5 bases). CDR1 and CDR2 (germline): LGHNA, YNFKEQ. Trimming removed 1 base from V and 3 bases from J, with 12 bases in between. The CDR3 spans 15 residues. CDR3 sequence reads: CASSQVQGLKETQYF. CDR3 coding DNA: TGTGCCAGCAGCCAAGTGCAGGGCCTTAAAGAGACCCAGTACTTC.

The chain uses TRBV7-2 and TRBJ2-7; 10 bases match TRBD2. Per the germline V gene, CDR1 is SGHTA and CDR2 is FQGNSA. After removal of 5 bases from V and 0 bases from J, the junction contained 4 bases not matched to a gene. The CDR3 has 15 amino acids. DNA for the CDR3: TGTGCCAGCAGCATTAGCGGGGGGTTCTCCTACGAGCAGTACTTC. The encoded protein is CASSISGGFSYEQYF.

This clone was detected only once. V is TRBV5-1 and J is TRBJ2-2; 10 nucleotides agree with TRBD2. V lost 0 bases, J lost 2 bases, and 7 bases stayed unmatched. Germline V gene data show CDR1 as SGHRS and CDR2 as YFSETQ. The CDR3 totals 18 residues. The CDR3 region is CASSLGPSGGTNTGELFF. The CDR3 DNA sequence: TGCGCCAGCAGCTTGGGCCCTAGCGGGGGAACCAACACCGGGGAGCTGTTTTTT.

The rearrangement uses TRBV7-6 and TRBJ1-5; the match to TRBD1 covers 8 bases. Per the germline V gene, CDR1 is SGHVS and CDR2 is FNYEAQ. J gave up 6 bases and V 5 bases, and 9 bases lay outside the gene matches. The CDR3 is 15 amino acids. CDR3 nucleotide sequence: TGTGCCAGCAGCCGCGATCAGGGGGCCGGTCAGCCCCAGCATTTT. Translating gives CASSRDQGAGQPQHF. Looking up the rest from reference TRBV7-6 and TRBJ1-5 gives the full variable domain: GAGVSQSPRYKVTKRGQDVALRCDPISGHVSLYWYRQALGQGPEFLTYFNYEAQQDKSGLPNDRFSAERPEGSISTLTIQRTEQRDSAMYRCASSRDQGAGQPQHFGDGTRLSIL.